This T cell receptor (beta chain) was sequenced for a study of prognosis after radiotherapy for stage I lung cancer. General study points: Shannon entropy after stereotactic body radiation therapy was lower in patients who developed distant metastases.

The authors amplified TCR beta CDR3 from genomic DNA using two-round multiplex PCR. First-round PCR, the initial amplification, used primers specific to each TRBV and TRBJ gene. TCRdb re-analysed the multiplex PCR reads in MiXCR, keeping a single row per CDR3 protein. The profile covers 51,000 or so distinct CDR3 sequences, with under 45% appearing a single time and about 8.3% taken by the ten largest. In germline, CDR1 is MNHEY, CDR2 SMNVEV (reference sequence). There are 13 residues in the CDR3. In its sample, this clonotype was seen once. Its matching antigen is unknown. One end of the junction fails to match germline, which may point to a read error.

The TCR comes from a donor aged 50 or older with non-small cell lung cancer. This chain links TRBV27 with TRBJ1-5, with D hard to call. Sequences were derived from PBMCs, sampled before or after stereotactic body radiation therapy (not recorded which). The CDR3 nucleotides read TGTGCCATCAGTCAGTGGGCCAATCAGCCCCAGCATTTT. Protein sequence: CAISQWANQPQHF.